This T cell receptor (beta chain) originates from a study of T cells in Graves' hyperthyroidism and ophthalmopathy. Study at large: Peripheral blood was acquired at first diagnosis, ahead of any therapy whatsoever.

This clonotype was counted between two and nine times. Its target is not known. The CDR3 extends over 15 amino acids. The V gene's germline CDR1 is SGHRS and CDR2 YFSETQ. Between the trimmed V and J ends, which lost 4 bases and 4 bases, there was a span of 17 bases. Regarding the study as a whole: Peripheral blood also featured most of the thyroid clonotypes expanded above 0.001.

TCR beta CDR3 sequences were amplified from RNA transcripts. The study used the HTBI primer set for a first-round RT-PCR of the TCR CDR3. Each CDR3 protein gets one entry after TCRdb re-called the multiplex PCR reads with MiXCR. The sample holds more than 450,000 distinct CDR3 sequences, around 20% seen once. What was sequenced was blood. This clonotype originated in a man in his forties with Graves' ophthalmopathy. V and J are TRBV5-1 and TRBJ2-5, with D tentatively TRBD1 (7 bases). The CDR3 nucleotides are TGCGCCAGCAGCACGGGACTCAGACAGGGAGAGACCCAGTACTTC. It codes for CASSTGLRQGETQYF.